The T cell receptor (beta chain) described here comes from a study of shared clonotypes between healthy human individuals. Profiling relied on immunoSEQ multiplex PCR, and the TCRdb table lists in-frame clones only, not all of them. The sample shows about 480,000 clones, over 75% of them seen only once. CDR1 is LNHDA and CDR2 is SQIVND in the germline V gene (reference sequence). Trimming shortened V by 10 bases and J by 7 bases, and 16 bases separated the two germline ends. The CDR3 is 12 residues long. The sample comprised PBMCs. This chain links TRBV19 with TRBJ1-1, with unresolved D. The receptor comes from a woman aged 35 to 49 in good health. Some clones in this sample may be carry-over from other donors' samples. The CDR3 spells CATLKNNYEAFF. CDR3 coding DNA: TGTGCCACCTTAAAGAACAACTATGAAGCTTTCTTT.